This T cell receptor (beta chain) derives from a study of T cell repertoires in cytomegalovirus infection. Overall study results and limits: Cumulated frequencies of public TCR beta families served to identify carriers of CMV plus the relevant HLA. The ex vivo response was dominated by HLA-C-restricted CMV-specific TCR beta clonotypes.

TCRdb independently ran MiXCR on the reads; one entry per CDR3 protein. The sample carries around 190,000 distinct CDR3 sequences, 13% to 15% recorded once. This clonotype appeared many times. Its antigen is as yet unknown. Between the trimmed V and J ends, which lost 7 bases and 5 bases, there was a span of 17 bases. This CDR3 is built from 14 residues. This clonotype was obtained from a human donor in good health (CMV status not recorded). Some clones in this sample may be carry-over from other donors' samples. The rearrangement uses TRBV12-3 or TRBV12-4 and TRBJ2-5; a possible D gene is TRBD2 (7 bases). The sequencing input was PBMCs. For the CDR3, the DNA is TGTGCCAGCACCTCAAGGGGGGGGGGCGAGACCCAGTACTTC. Amino acids: CASTSRGGGETQYF.